The 13 T cell receptor beta chains listed next were all sequenced from one sample in a study of CD8 T cells in Susac syndrome. RNA, at about 0.45 to 1 ug, was reverse transcribed with random hexamers. TCRdb recomputed calls from the immunoSEQ multiplex PCR reads with MiXCR, one row per CDR3 protein. In the table there are about 240,000 distinct CDR3 sequences, 95% to 97% of which are singletons. The sample consisted of CD4+ T cells from PBMCs. The origin of the receptors is a human donor with Susac syndrome.

In DNA form, the CDR3 reads TGTGCCAGCGGCTGGGGTGTCCAAGAGACCCAGTACTTC. Encoded protein: CASGWGVQETQYF. The V call is TRBV12-3 or TRBV12-4, the J call TRBJ2-5; D remains ambiguous. Trimming pared 8 bases from V and 1 base from J, leaving 11 bases between. This CDR3 region has 13 residues.

The rearrangement joins TRBV4-1 to TRBJ2-1; D not resolved. From germline, CDR1 is MGHRA and CDR2 YSYEKL. V lost 5 bases to trimming and J lost 10 bases, with 21 bases between them. CDR3 length equals 15 residues. The CDR3, as DNA: TGCGCCAGCAGCTCGCCACAAAGGACCCCAGGCGAGCAGTTCTTC. Protein sequence: CASSSPQRTPGEQFF.

This clonotype appeared once. The junction departs from germline at one end; a sequencing error may be responsible. This rearrangement joins TRBV7-7 to TRBJ2-1; 7 bases agree with TRBD2. The CDR3 length is 13 residues. CDR1 is SSHAT, CDR2 FNYEAQ, per germline (reference sequence). The CDR3 DNA follows: TGTGCTAGCAGCCCAGGGCGGGAGAGTGAGCAGTTCTTC. This translates into CASSPGRESEQFF.

V usage is TRBV12-3 or TRBV12-4 and J usage is TRBJ2-3, with a possible D match to TRBD2 (6 bases). V lost 5 bases and J 0 bases, leaving 21 bases between the germline ends. The CDR3 length is 18 residues. The CDR3 spells CASSPRDSHTSSTDTQYF. The CDR3 DNA follows: TGTGCCAGCAGTCCCCGGGACTCACATACTTCGAGCACAGATACGCAGTATTTT.

V gene TRBV9 combines with J gene TRBJ2-5, with 7 bases lining up with TRBD2. The V gene's germline CDR1 is SGDLS and CDR2 YYNGEE. This CDR3 comprises 17 residues. The J segment lost 5 bases and the V segment lost 2 bases, leaving 15 bases of the junction unmatched. The CDR3 protein is CASSVAAGAFQAETQYF. CDR3 DNA: TGTGCCAGCAGCGTTGCGGCGGGAGCGTTTCAGGCCGAGACCCAGTACTTC.

V and J are TRBV2 and TRBJ2-7; 10 nucleotides agree with TRBD1. The CDR3 runs to 17 residues. The trim removed 5 bases at V and 2 bases at J, leaving 12 bases unmatched. Germline values: CDR1 SNHLY, CDR2 FYNNEI. CDR3 residues: CASSLRTGTGVPYEQYF. The CDR3, as DNA: TGTGCCAGCAGTCTTCGTACCGGGACAGGGGTACCCTACGAGCAGTACTTC.

The chain recombines TRBV30 with TRBJ2-1; 9 bases fit TRBD1. The CDR3 has 13 amino acids. Losses at the gene ends were 0 bases for V and 7 bases for J; bases not matched to a gene: 1. From germline, CDR1 is GTSNPN and CDR2 SVGIG (reference sequence). For the CDR3, the DNA is TGTGCCTGGAGTGTACAGGGGGCTAATGAGCAGTTCTTC. Translated: CAWSVQGANEQFF. Drawing the rest from reference TRBV30 and TRBJ2-1, the complete variable domain is SQTIHQWPATLVQPVGSPLSLECTVEGTSNPNLYWYRQAAGRGLQLLFYSVGIGQISSEVPQNLSASRPQDRQFILSSKKLLLSDSGFYLCAWSVQGANEQFFGPGTRLTVL.

The J gene is TRBJ2-1, the V gene TRBV29-1, with D possibly matching TRBD1 (6 bases). Germline loops: CDR1 SQVTM, CDR2 ANQGSEA. Trimming removed 7 bases from V and 2 bases from J, with 12 bases in between. The CDR3 covers 13 residues. The CDR3 here is CSANSGAYNEQFF. The CDR3 DNA reads as TGCAGCGCCAATTCAGGGGCCTACAATGAGCAGTTCTTC.

The gene calls are TRBV10-3 and TRBJ2-3; D remains unclear. CDR3 length: 11 amino acids. Germline values: CDR1 ENHRY, CDR2 SYGVKD. Trimming removed 7 bases at V and 5 bases at J, with 7 bases between. The CDR3 DNA sequence: TGTGCCATCACGGTCGGAGATACGCAGTATTTT. Amino acid sequence: CAITVGDTQYF.

This clonotype has just one count. J is TRBJ2-1 and V is TRBV29-1; no clear D gene. This CDR3 has 14 amino acids. Trimming took 5 bases from V and 1 from J, leaving 12 bases between them. Germline CDR1 SQVTM, CDR2 ANQGSEA. DNA for the CDR3: TGCAGCGTTCTGGTTAGTCTGTCCTACAATGAGCAGTTCTTC. As protein: CSVLVSLSYNEQFF.

This clonotype was counted only a few times. This chain connects TRBV18 to TRBJ2-1; 8 nucleotides align to TRBD2. Germline-derived CDR1 and CDR2 are KGHSH and LQKENI. The CDR3 totals 15 residues. V lost 6 bases to trimming and J lost 3 bases; unmatched junction nucleotides: 7. The CDR3 region is CASSLTSGIYNEQFF. The CDR3, as DNA: TGTGCCAGCTCCCTCACTAGCGGCATCTACAATGAGCAGTTCTTC.

V is TRBV7-9 and J is TRBJ1-1; possible D gene TRBD1, 5 bases. Germline V gives CDR1 SEHNR, CDR2 FQNEAQ (reference sequence). This CDR3 region has 12 residues. DNA for the CDR3: TGTGTGGGCAGACAGACGAACACTGAAGCTTTCTTT. This codes for CVGRQTNTEAFF. The entire variable domain, with the rest obtained from reference TRBV7-9 and TRBJ1-1, is as follows: DTGVSQNPRHKITKRGQNVTFRCDPISEHNRLYWYRQTLGQGPEFLTYFQNEAQLEKSRLLSDRFSAERPKGSFSTLEIQRTEQGDSAMYLCVGRQTNTEAFFGQGTRLTVV.

The chain uses TRBV10-3 and TRBJ2-3; 10 bases match TRBD2. V lost 7 bases, J lost 0 bases, and 4 bases stayed unmatched. CDR1 and CDR2 (germline): ENHRY, SYGVKD. The CDR3 extends over 15 amino acids. CDR3 in DNA: TGTGCCATCAAAGGACTAGCGGAAAGCACAGATACGCAGTATTTT. This codes for CAIKGLAESTDTQYF.